This T cell receptor beta chain was documented in a study of cytomegalovirus exposure and HLA in healthy donors. Study results and limitations: As was reported, the classifier diagnosed cytomegalovirus status with high specificity and sensitivity. Among the most significant clusters, several appeared linked to common viral pathogens in a later analysis.

PCR was performed using 60 Vbeta and 13 Jbeta primers. Produced via immunoSEQ multiplex PCR; TCRdb's table is partial and in-frame only. Among approximately 160,000 clones listed, 65% to 85% were seen once. Details on this clone: Its specificity is unknown.

V lost 6 bases and J lost 2, with 12 bases in between. Germline V gives CDR1 MNHEY, CDR2 SVGAGI. The CDR3 consists of 14 residues. The J gene is TRBJ2-3, the V gene TRBV6-5; possibly TRBD1 for D (6 bases). Material: PBMCs. The source of this sequence is a woman in her thirties or forties in good health and CMV-seropositive. The CDR3 bases are TGTGCCAGCAGCCCGGACAGATTCACAGATACGCAGTATTTT. It specifies CASSPDRFTDTQYF.